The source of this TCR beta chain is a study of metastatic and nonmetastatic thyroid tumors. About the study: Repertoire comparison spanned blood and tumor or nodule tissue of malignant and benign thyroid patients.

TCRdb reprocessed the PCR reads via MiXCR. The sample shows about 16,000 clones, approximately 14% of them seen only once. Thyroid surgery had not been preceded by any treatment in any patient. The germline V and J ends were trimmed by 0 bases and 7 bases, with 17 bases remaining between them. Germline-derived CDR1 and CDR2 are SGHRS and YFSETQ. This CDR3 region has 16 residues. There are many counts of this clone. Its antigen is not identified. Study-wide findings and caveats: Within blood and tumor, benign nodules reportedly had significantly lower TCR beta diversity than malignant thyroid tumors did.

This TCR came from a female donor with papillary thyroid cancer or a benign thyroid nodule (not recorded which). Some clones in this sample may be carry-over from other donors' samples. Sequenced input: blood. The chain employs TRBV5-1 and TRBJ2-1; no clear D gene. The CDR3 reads CASSLDPNVDTNEQFF. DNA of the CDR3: TGCGCCAGCAGCTTGGACCCTAACGTCGATACAAATGAGCAGTTCTTC.